The next 31 T cell receptor beta chains were all read from a single sample in a study of technical replicates of blood from a handful of donors. TCRdb's copy holds only in-frame clones and misses some; the assay was immunoSEQ multiplex PCR. The sample has approximately 87,000 clones, around 95% seen once. Material for sequencing was T cells isolated from PBMCs. The receptors were gathered from a human donor in good health.

The chain recombines TRBV27 with TRBJ1-1; no clear D gene. Trimming stripped 5 bases from V and 4 bases from J, with 14 bases between. The CDR3 runs 14 residues. Germline CDR1 reads MNHEY; CDR2 reads SMNVEV (reference sequence). The CDR3 bases are TGTGCCAGCAGTCCTTTTACAGTGAGCACTGAAGCTTTCTTT. It specifies CASSPFTVSTEAFF.

This CDR3 is CASSQAGIGFGSGANVLTF. The CDR3 nucleotides are TGCGCCAGCAGCCAGGCGGGTATAGGTTTTGGCTCTGGGGCCAACGTCCTGACTTTC. The gene calls are TRBV5-1 and TRBJ2-6, with TRBD2 as a possible D gene (5 bases). In germline, CDR1 is SGHRS, CDR2 YFSETQ. V was pared by 4 bases and J by 0 bases, with 20 bases between. This CDR3 is 19 amino acids long.

The chain employs TRBV10-1 and TRBJ1-5; a weak D match, TRBD1 (6 bases). The CDR3 runs 14 residues. The germline gives CDR1 WNHNN, CDR2 SYGVQD (reference sequence). The V gene lost 7 bases and the J gene lost 4 bases, with 14 bases spanning the gap. In nucleotides, the CDR3 is TGCGCCAGCATTTCCCAGGGGAAAAATCAGCCCCAGCATTTT. Its protein product is CASISQGKNQPQHF.

The chain combines TRBV7-3 with TRBJ2-2, with D uncertain. This CDR3 contains 14 residues. Germline V gene data show CDR1 as SGHTA and CDR2 as FQGTGA. V lost 4 bases to trimming and J lost 2 bases, with 8 bases between them. CDR3 nucleotides: TGTGCCAGCAGCTCCACAGTAAACACCGGGGAGCTGTTTTTT. Its translation: CASSSTVNTGELFF.

The chain couples TRBV19 to TRBJ1-1; D may be TRBD1 (6 bases). This CDR3 is 13 amino acids long. Germline V gene data show CDR1 as LNHDA and CDR2 as SQIVND (reference sequence). V shed 4 bases and J shed 5 bases, with 11 bases lying between them. The CDR3 sequence is CASSRGHGTEAFF. CDR3 nucleotides: TGTGCCAGTAGTAGGGGGCACGGGACTGAAGCTTTCTTT.

The V gene is TRBV9, the J gene TRBJ1-2, with D perhaps TRBD1 (6 bases). The germline V and J ends were trimmed by 0 bases and 5 bases, with 29 bases remaining between them. CDR1 and CDR2 from the germline V gene are SGDLS and YYNGEE. This CDR3 is 20 amino acids long. The CDR3 spells CASSVGVMGATGEGAYGYTF. The DNA of the CDR3 is TGTGCCAGCAGCGTAGGAGTAATGGGGGCGACAGGTGAAGGAGCATATGGCTACACCTTC.

The gene calls are TRBV11-2 and TRBJ2-5; D not resolved. Germline CDR1 is SGHAT and CDR2 is FQNNGV. CDR3 size: 14 residues. V gave up 1 base and J gave up 4 bases, with 10 bases separating them. CDR3 in DNA: TGTGCCAGCAGCTTAGGCTGGTCCAGAGAGACCCAGTACTTC. Translated: CASSLGWSRETQYF.

The chain recombines TRBV7-9 with TRBJ2-2; 10 bases fit TRBD1. The CDR3 covers 16 residues. From germline, CDR1 is SEHNR and CDR2 FQNEAQ (reference sequence). The trim removed 2 bases at V and 7 bases at J, leaving 7 bases unmatched. CDR3 DNA sequence: TGTGCCAGCAGCTTAATCGGACAGGGGGTGCACGGGGAGCTGTTTTTT. This translates into CASSLIGQGVHGELFF.

The chain combines TRBV28 with TRBJ2-7; 11 bases are a match to TRBD2. Trimming at V came to 6 bases and at J to 2 bases, leaving 12 bases not matched to a gene. The CDR3 sequence is 17 residues long. Germline CDR1 and CDR2: MDHEN and SYDVKM. CDR3 sequence (DNA): TGTGCCAGCAGGGTCGGACTAGCGGGCTCTCCTACCTACGAGCAGTACTTC. Its translation: CASRVGLAGSPTYEQYF.

The V gene is TRBV2, the J gene TRBJ1-3, with 7 positions matching TRBD1. This CDR3 is built from 13 residues. V lost 7 bases, J lost 5 bases, and 5 bases stayed unmatched. Germline V gene lookup returns CDR1 SNHLY and CDR2 FYNNEI. CDR3: CASNRQGRNTIYF. DNA of the CDR3: TGTGCCAGCAATCGACAGGGCAGAAACACCATATATTTT.

This chain connects TRBV18 to TRBJ1-3; 7 bases line up with TRBD1. CDR1 and CDR2 from the germline V gene are KGHSH and LQKENI. J was trimmed by 8 bases and V by 3 bases; bases with no gene match: 7. This CDR3 contains 14 residues. CDR3 DNA: TGTGCCAGCTCACCCGGGACAGTAGTACACACCATATATTTT. Translated: CASSPGTVVHTIYF.

V and J are TRBV18 and TRBJ1-5, with a weak D call TRBD1 (5 bases). The germline V gene has CDR1 KGHSH and CDR2 LQKENI. With 8 bases removed from V and 9 bases from J, the gap between germline ends came to 17 bases. This CDR3 is 13 amino acids long. Here the CDR3 reads CASAQGVQLPQHF. CDR3 coding DNA: TGTGCCAGCGCGCAGGGTGTCCAATTGCCCCAGCATTTT. Supplemented by reference TRBV18 and TRBJ1-5, the full variable domain reads NAGVMQNPRHLVRRRGQEARLRCSPMKGHSHVYWYRQLPEEGLKFMVYLQKENIIDESGMPKERFSAEFPKEGPSILRIQQVVRGDSAAYFCASAQGVQLPQHFGDGTRLSIL.

The V and J genes are TRBV19 and TRBJ2-7, with 9 bases lining up with TRBD2. This CDR3 comprises 13 residues. The junction had 8 bases not matched to a gene; V was cut back by 8 bases and J by 6 bases. Germline V gene data show CDR1 as LNHDA and CDR2 as SQIVND (reference sequence). Here the CDR3 DNA reads TGTGCCAGTGCCCCCGGGACTAGCTCCGAGCAGTACTTC. Encoded protein: CASAPGTSSEQYF.

This chain links TRBV6-6 with TRBJ2-7; 7 bases are a match to TRBD2. Germline loops: CDR1 MNHNY, CDR2 SVGAGI (reference sequence). V lost 8 bases and J lost 5; bases outside the gene matches: 6. This CDR3 region has 12 residues. As DNA, the CDR3 is TGTGCCAGCTCTCGGGGGGTCCACGAGCAGTACTTC. Translation: CASSRGVHEQYF.

The J gene is TRBJ2-3, the V gene TRBV4-3; 9 positions agree with TRBD2. In germline, CDR1 is LGHNA, CDR2 YSLEER. With 1 base clipped from V and 4 bases from J, the junction kept 6 bases outside the gene matches. The CDR3 consists of 16 residues. The CDR3 sequence: CASSQAVAGAADTQYF. CDR3 DNA: TGCGCCAGCAGCCAAGCTGTAGCGGGAGCCGCAGATACGCAGTATTTT.

The J gene is TRBJ2-7, the V gene TRBV7-2; D unresolved. This CDR3 is 13 amino acids long. From germline, CDR1 is SGHTA and CDR2 FQGNSA. Deletions cut 5 bases from V and 3 bases from J, with 11 bases between. DNA of the CDR3: TGTGCCAGCAGCCTACGACAATACTACGAGCAGTACTTC. Translating gives CASSLRQYYEQYF.

The chain links TRBV28 to TRBJ1-5, with 7 bases matching TRBD1. The V gene end was trimmed by 2 bases and the J gene end by 2 bases; junction bases not matched to a gene: 3. The CDR3 contains 15 residues. Germline V gene lookup returns CDR1 MDHEN and CDR2 SYDVKM. CDR3 in amino acids: CASSLQGVGNQPQHF. In DNA, the CDR3 is TGTGCCAGCAGTTTACAGGGGGTCGGCAATCAGCCCCAGCATTTT.

This chain uses TRBV18 with TRBJ2-6; no reliable D call. The CDR3 runs 15 residues. Germline lookup yields CDR1 KGHSH and CDR2 LQKENI. V lost 2 bases to trimming and J lost 0 bases, with 5 bases between them. The CDR3 bases are TGTGCCAGCTCACCAACAAGCTCTGGGGCCAACGTCCTGACTTTC. As protein: CASSPTSSGANVLTF.

This rearrangement joins TRBV6-6 to TRBJ2-5; 7 nucleotides agree with TRBD2. The germline CDR1 and CDR2 sequences are MNHNY and SVGAGI (reference sequence). The V gene end was trimmed by 6 bases and the J gene end by 2 bases; junction bases not matched to a gene: 6. This CDR3 spans 14 amino acids. CDR3 nucleotides: TGTGCCAGCAGCCCCTGGGGGGGTCAAGAGACCCAGTACTTC. It is translated as CASSPWGGQETQYF.

The rearrangement joins TRBV15 to TRBJ2-1; 12 bases are shared with TRBD2. V dropped 0 bases and J dropped 9; count of bases not matched to a gene: 3. In germline, CDR1 is LNHNV, CDR2 YYDKDF (reference sequence). This CDR3 has 15 residues. The CDR3: CATSRDTSGRFEQFF. Written as DNA, the CDR3 is TGTGCCACCAGCAGAGACACTAGCGGGAGGTTTGAGCAGTTCTTC.

The chain employs TRBV9 and TRBJ2-2; 7 nucleotides agree with TRBD2. Trimming took 3 bases from V and 2 from J; bases not matched to a gene: 4. Germline-derived CDR1 and CDR2 are SGDLS and YYNGEE. The CDR3 length is 15 residues. CDR3 amino acids: CASSGAGANTGELFF. The CDR3 nucleotides are TGTGCCAGCAGCGGGGCGGGAGCTAACACCGGGGAGCTGTTTTTT.

This chain connects TRBV27 to TRBJ2-1; TRBD2 might be the D (6 bases). Germline CDR1 MNHEY, CDR2 SMNVEV (reference sequence). The CDR3 sequence is 13 residues long. Trimming stripped 10 bases from V and 9 bases from J, with 19 bases between. Written as DNA, the CDR3 is TGTGCCACCAACCGAGCGGAGGGGAGTGAGCAGTTCTTC. Protein product: CATNRAEGSEQFF.

The chain uses TRBV14 and TRBJ2-7, with a tentative D call TRBD1 (5 bases). CDR3 size: 15 residues. Germline V lookup: CDR1 SGHDN, CDR2 FVKESK. The V end was cut by 2 bases, the J end by 3 bases, with 14 bases between. The CDR3 DNA sequence: TGTGCCAGCAGCCAACTCGACAGCCTTAGCTACGAGCAGTACTTC. This codes for CASSQLDSLSYEQYF.

The chain links TRBV5-8 to TRBJ2-1; 8 bases align to TRBD2. The germline CDR1 and CDR2 sequences are SGHTS and YDEGEE. The CDR3 extends over 14 amino acids. After removal of 4 bases from V and 4 bases from J, the junction contained 4 bases not matched to a gene. CDR3 in DNA: TGTGCCAGCAGCCTTCAGCGGGAGTACAATGAGCAGTTCTTC. It translates to CASSLQREYNEQFF.

This chain links TRBV6-5 with TRBJ1-1; D gene ambiguous. Trimming took 8 bases from V and 0 from J, leaving 10 bases between them. The CDR3 covers 13 residues. Looked up from germline, CDR1 is MNHEY and CDR2 is SVGAGI. In DNA, the CDR3 is TGTGCCAGCTCTGTCGGAGTGAACACTGAAGCTTTCTTT. This translates into CASSVGVNTEAFF.

J is TRBJ2-3 and V is TRBV18; 10 nucleotides match TRBD2. The CDR3 extends over 19 amino acids. J gave up 2 bases and V 2 bases, and 13 bases lay outside the gene matches. Germline lookup yields CDR1 KGHSH and CDR2 LQKENI. CDR3 in DNA: TGTGCCAGCTCACCATTACAGCTGGCTAGCGGGAGAGCCACAGATACGCAGTATTTT. Its protein product is CASSPLQLASGRATDTQYF.

This rearrangement joins TRBV20-1 to TRBJ2-3; the D is unclear. This CDR3 spans 11 amino acids. Germline V gene lookup returns CDR1 DFQATT and CDR2 SNEGSKA (reference sequence). Between the trimmed V and J ends, which lost 5 bases and 5 bases, there was a span of 8 bases. As DNA, the CDR3 is TGCAGTGCTGGCCCCAAAGATACGCAGTATTTT. Encoded protein: CSAGPKDTQYF.

This sequence joins TRBV10-3 and TRBJ2-4, with 11 bases matching TRBD1. This CDR3 contains 17 residues. CDR1 is ENHRY and CDR2 is SYGVKD in the germline V gene. With 2 bases clipped from V and 2 bases from J, the junction kept 5 bases outside the gene matches. The CDR3 spells CAISEGQGAITKNIQYF. CDR3 sequence (DNA): TGTGCCATCAGTGAGGGACAGGGGGCGATAACCAAAAACATTCAGTACTTC.

The J gene is TRBJ2-1, the V gene TRBV23-1; the D is unclear. TRBV23-1 falls under the ORF class, with uncertain function. The germline V and J ends were trimmed by 3 bases and 7 bases, with 4 bases remaining between them. The CDR3 has 11 amino acids. CDR3 in amino acids: CASSQRNEQFF. CDR3 sequence (DNA): TGCGCCAGCAGTCAGAGAAATGAGCAGTTCTTC.

The V call is TRBV30, the J call TRBJ2-1; no reliable D call. Germline assignment: CDR1 GTSNPN and CDR2 SVGIG (reference sequence). This CDR3 has 10 residues. Trimming removed 2 bases at V and 8 bases at J, with 4 bases between. Here the CDR3 reads CAWSKHEQFF. The CDR3 DNA follows: TGTGCCTGGAGTAAGCATGAGCAGTTCTTC.

This clone has a single count. The V call is TRBV10-3, the J call TRBJ2-3, with D possibly being TRBD2 (6 bases). CDR1 ENHRY and CDR2 SYGVKD come from the germline V gene. Trimming stripped 7 bases from V and 3 bases from J, with 11 bases between. CDR3 length equals 13 residues. The CDR3 reads CAIKEGTTDTQYF. The CDR3 DNA sequence: TGTGCCATCAAGGAGGGAACGACAGATACGCAGTATTTT.